This TCR beta chain was identified during a study of blood T cell repertoires in COVID-19. As for the study in general: Samples came from the United States, Italy and Spain, spanning acute and convalescent COVID-19. The analysed material was cDNA or gDNA that came from T cells, B-cell-depleted T cells, or PBMCs.

Germline V CDR1 and CDR2: ENHRY, SYGVKD. The CDR3 contains 15 residues. The trim removed 6 bases at V and 5 bases at J, leaving 9 bases unmatched. TCRdb's table, derived via immunoSEQ multiplex PCR, lists solely in-frame clones and lacks some. The top ten hold roughly an eighth of the sample, which has over 250,000 clones, 75% to 90% seen once. The sequenced material came from peripheral blood. The chain carries TRBV10-3 and TRBJ1-5, with 8 bases aligning to TRBD1. The sequence came from a woman in her sixties with acute or convalescent COVID-19. In nucleotides, the CDR3 is TGTGCCATCAGGGGGGCCGGGACAGGTTATCAGCCCCAGCATTTT. Protein: CAIRGAGTGYQPQHF.